The 3 T cell receptor beta chains below come from one sample, sequenced in a study of OX40 agonist ivuxolimab in advanced cancers. Libraries were prepared by immunoSEQ multiplex PCR; TCRdb keeps only in-frame clonotypes and omits some of them. The data contain about 61,000 clones, approximately 86% of them singletons. This specimen was CD4+ or CD8+ T cells sorted from blood, taken in a trial of the OX40 agonist ivuxolimab. Receptors originate from an adult with an advanced solid tumor such as melanoma, head and neck, liver or kidney cancer.

The CDR3: CASSFSDYRGDGYTF. The CDR3 DNA follows: TGTGCCAGCAGCTTCTCAGACTACAGGGGGGACGGCTACACCTTC. J is TRBJ1-2 and V is TRBV7-2, with 8 bases lining up with TRBD1. The CDR3 spans 15 residues. Trimming at V came to 3 bases and at J to 8 bases, leaving 11 bases not matched to a gene. CDR1 and CDR2 from the germline V gene are SGHTA and FQGNSA.

The rearrangement joins TRBV7-6 to TRBJ1-1; D is possibly TRBD1 (5 bases). Germline V gene data show CDR1 as SGHVS and CDR2 as FNYEAQ. The ends were cut back, 5 bases at V and 0 bases at J, with 16 bases in the middle. CDR3 length: 16 residues. The CDR3 coding sequence is TGTGCCAGCAGCCGGGACGCTACTACCATGAACACTGAAGCTTTCTTT. Protein product: CASSRDATTMNTEAFF.

This clone showed up just once. V gene TRBV6-1 combines with J gene TRBJ2-7, with 11 bases identical to TRBD2. Trimming cost V 6 bases and J 3 bases; bases outside gene matches: 7. Germline V gives CDR1 MNHNS, CDR2 SASEGT. The CDR3 extends over 15 amino acids. CDR3 sequence: CASSTLAGGGYEQYF. In DNA, the CDR3 is TGTGCCAGCAGCACTCTAGCGGGGGGCGGCTACGAGCAGTACTTC.